The source of this T cell receptor beta chain is a study of blood T cell repertoires in COVID-19. At the level of the study: The samples span acute and convalescent COVID-19 from the United States, Italy and Spain. T cells, B-cell-depleted T cells, or PBMCs provided the cDNA or gDNA that served as material.

Trimming stripped 3 bases from V and 5 bases from J, with 13 bases between. CDR1 is SGHVS, CDR2 FQNEAQ, per germline. The CDR3 runs 14 residues. How the authors handled the data: The authors estimated nucleated cell counts from reference gene primer amplification. Profiled with immunoSEQ multiplex PCR; TCRdb holds only in-frame clones, not every one. The DNA gave D and trimming, while V, J and clone size come from that table. The table has 130,000 to 150,000 clones, over 70% seen once. The receptor comes from a woman in her sixties with acute or convalescent COVID-19. The specimen sequenced was peripheral blood. The gene calls are TRBV7-8 and TRBJ2-5; D may be TRBD1 (6 bases). DNA of the CDR3: TGTGCCAGCAGCTTCCAAACAGGGTTGGAGACCCAGTACTTC. It yields the protein CASSFQTGLETQYF. Supplemented by reference TRBV7-8 and TRBJ2-5, the full variable domain reads GAGVSQSPRYKVAKRGQDVALRCDPISGHVSLFWYQQALGQGPEFLTYFQNEAQLDKSGLPSDRFFAERPEGSVSTLKIQRTQQEDSAVYLCASSFQTGLETQYFGPGTRLLVL.